This entry concerns a single T cell receptor beta chain. Its antigen remains unknown. This entry is derived from a study of shared clonotypes between healthy human individuals. Findings and limits, study-wide: Naive CD4 clonotype sharing across several donors was approximately 5.2%. As a rule, naive subsets had a larger estimated richness than memory subsets.

The protocol was immunoSEQ multiplex PCR, while the TCRdb copy is restricted to in-frame clones and leaves out a portion. The sample records 800,000 to 950,000 clones, 96% being singletons. Naive CD8 isolation took CD45RO-negative cells positively selected for CCR7 and excluded terminally differentiated effector memory CD45RA+ cells. Sequencing was carried out using naive CD8+ T cells sorted from blood. The clonotype comes from a man aged 25-45 years in good health.

The CDR3 DNA reads as TGTGCCAGCAGCCATATTCCGGGGCAGGGAGCCTACGAGCAGTACTTC. Amino acids: CASSHIPGQGAYEQYF. V and J are TRBV7-9 and TRBJ2-7; either TRBD1 or TRBD2 may supply D (5 bases each). The CDR3 is 16 residues long. The V gene lost 5 bases and the J gene lost 2 bases, with 19 bases spanning the gap. CDR1 and CDR2 from the germline V gene are SEHNR and FQNEAQ (reference sequence). The variable domain in full, with the rest retrieved from reference TRBV7-9 and TRBJ2-7, is DTGVSQNPRHKITKRGQNVTFRCDPISEHNRLYWYRQTLGQGPEFLTYFQNEAQLEKSRLLSDRFSAERPKGSFSTLEIQRTEQGDSAMYLCASSHIPGQGAYEQYFGPGTRLTVT.